This TCR beta chain emerged from a study of CD8+CD57+ T cells in acquired aplastic anemia. Both TCR beta VDJ combination and CDR3 sequence profiling were carried out. Genomic DNA was the template for this profiling. Using its own MiXCR run on the reads, TCRdb lists one record per CDR3 protein. The sample consists of over 150,000 distinct CDR3 sequences, about 70% of them appearing once. Individuals selected for sequencing had exhibited CD8+CD57+ cell expansion on flow cytometry. Trimming removed 3 bases from V and 2 bases from J, with 8 bases in between. Germline V CDR1 and CDR2: DFQATT, SNEGSKA (reference sequence). The CDR3 is made up of 12 amino acids.

The chain uses TRBV20-1 and TRBJ2-7; D is uncertain. The sample consisted of sorted CD4+, CD8+, or CD8+CD57+ T cells (not recorded which) from PBMCs. The TCR comes from a human donor with aplastic anemia. In DNA form, the CDR3 reads TGCAGTGCTAGTCAGATAACCTACGAGCAGTACTTC. This translates into CSASQITYEQYF.